This T cell receptor beta chain comes out of a study of tissue T cells after allogeneic stem cell transplantation. Findings and limits, study-wide: Shared clones across patients were few; motif clustering revealed tissue-specific shared signatures. TCR repertoires tracked anatomic similarity, regardless of disease or transplant status.

Germline CDR1 reads MNHEY; CDR2 reads SMNVEV (reference sequence). The CDR3 has 18 residues. The V gene lost 1 base and the J gene lost 1 base, with 17 bases spanning the gap. With respect to this clone: Antigen: not known.

TCRdb keeps only in-frame clones here, not all; method: immunoSEQ multiplex PCR. The sample consists of about 9,400 clones, approximately 65% of them appearing once. The input for sequencing was tissue from the stomach, taken at autopsy. The V gene is TRBV27, the J gene TRBJ1-5; D may be TRBD1 (5 bases). The sequence was collected from a male donor older than 55 with lung cancer. CDR3 DNA sequence: TGTGCCAGCAGTTTATTTTCCCCCGCAGGGACGAGCAATCAGCCCCAGCATTTT. As protein: CASSLFSPAGTSNQPQHF.